The 13 T cell receptor beta chains in this list originate from one sample, sequenced in a study of cytomegalovirus exposure and HLA in healthy donors (TCRdb year 2017). The library was obtained by the immunoSEQ multiplex PCR assay. A mixture of 60 forward primers for TCR Vbeta segments and 13 reverse primers for TCR Jbeta segments was used in the multiplex PCR. TCRdb provides this immuneACCESS table in a form limited to in-frame rearrangements. Some clones are lacking; in checked studies, under half of them reflect an unresolved V gene, and why the rest are absent is not known. In all, the sample holds 90,000 to 95,000 clones, and roughly 78% of those were seen once. Approximately 4.8% of the sample lies in the top ten. Sequences were obtained from PBMCs. These receptors were collected from a male donor in good health and CMV-seropositive.

The gene calls are TRBV9 and TRBJ1-5, with D possibly matching TRBD1 (6 bases). The CDR3 loop spans 15 amino acids. V was pared by 0 bases and J by 3 bases, with 10 bases between. Germline V gene lookup returns CDR1 SGDLS and CDR2 YYNGEE. The CDR3 DNA reads as TGTGCCAGCAGCGTAGAGGGGGGGCCCAATCAGCCCCAGCATTTT. The encoded protein is CASSVEGGPNQPQHF.

The V gene is TRBV28, the J gene TRBJ1-2; D is possibly TRBD1 (6 bases). The CDR3 totals 14 residues. Germline values: CDR1 MDHEN, CDR2 SYDVKM. V lost 5 bases to trimming and J lost 2 bases, with 12 bases between them. The CDR3 DNA follows: TGTGCCAGCAGTCTTCGGGACACAAACTATGGCTACACCTTC. This encodes CASSLRDTNYGYTF.

The chain joins TRBV29-1 to TRBJ1-2, with 8 bases fitting TRBD1. After removal of 4 bases from V and 2 bases from J, the junction contained 3 bases not matched to a gene. The CDR3 has 13 residues. Germline lookup yields CDR1 SQVTM and CDR2 ANQGSEA. This CDR3 reads CSVGDRQNYGYTF. CDR3 DNA: TGCAGCGTTGGGGACAGGCAGAACTATGGCTACACCTTC.

The chain links TRBV18 to TRBJ1-1, with unresolved D. This CDR3 is built from 12 residues. CDR1 and CDR2 from the germline V gene are KGHSH and LQKENI. Trimming stripped 5 bases from V and 1 base from J, with 5 bases between. CDR3 in amino acids: CASSRGNTEAFF. In DNA form, the CDR3 reads TGTGCCAGCTCAAGAGGGAACACTGAAGCTTTCTTT.

V gene TRBV27 combines with J gene TRBJ1-4; the match to TRBD1 covers 9 bases. Trimming took 5 bases from V and 8 from J; bases not matched to a gene: 9. The CDR3 length is 15 residues. The V gene's germline CDR1 is MNHEY and CDR2 SMNVEV (reference sequence). Written as DNA, the CDR3 is TGTGCCAGCAGTGTGACAGGGGGTTTTGGAGAAAAACTGTTTTTT. Protein product: CASSVTGGFGEKLFF.

This clone was picked up a small number of times. This chain joins TRBV19 and TRBJ2-7; D ambiguous. The CDR3 sequence is 14 residues long. V was shortened by 5 bases and J by 2 bases, with 13 bases between the two germline ends. In germline, CDR1 is LNHDA, CDR2 SQIVND (reference sequence). The CDR3 DNA sequence: TGTGCCAGTAGTCCGGCCCTAGGCGCCTACGAGCAGTACTTC. This sequence encodes CASSPALGAYEQYF.

The CDR3 sequence is CASSTGNSNQPQHF. The CDR3 coding sequence is TGTGCCAGCAGTACGGGGAATAGCAATCAGCCCCAGCATTTT. The gene calls are TRBV6-1 and TRBJ1-5; D unresolved. Per the germline V gene, CDR1 is MNHNS and CDR2 is SASEGT. The ends were cut back, 5 bases at V and 0 bases at J, with 8 bases in the middle. CDR3 length: 14 amino acids.

Relative to its sample, this clone is medium-sized (0.01 to 0.1%). The rearrangement uses TRBV6-1 and TRBJ2-7; 9 bases agree with TRBD2. The germline CDR1 and CDR2 sequences are MNHNS and SASEGT. This CDR3 is 15 amino acids long. V lost 1 base to trimming and J lost 4 bases; unmatched junction nucleotides: 5. The CDR3 bases are TGTGCCAGCAGTGAAGGCTGGACTAGCGCGTACGAGCAGTACTTC. This codes for CASSEGWTSAYEQYF.

The chain employs TRBV7-2 and TRBJ2-7; 7 bases line up with TRBD1. Germline V gene sequence: CDR1 SGHTA, CDR2 FQGNSA. The CDR3 spans 15 residues. V shed 1 base, J shed 2 bases, and the junction held 5 bases outside the gene matches. The CDR3 coding sequence is TGTGCCAGCAGCTTAGGGAACAGGGGAGCCTACGAGCAGTACTTC. Protein sequence: CASSLGNRGAYEQYF.

The CDR3 DNA reads TGTGCCAGCAGCCAAGGACTAGAGTACAATGAGCAGTTCTTC. Protein: CASSQGLEYNEQFF. V and J are TRBV7-2 and TRBJ2-1; TRBD2 aligns across 7 bases. In germline, CDR1 is SGHTA, CDR2 FQGNSA. The CDR3 runs to 14 residues. J was trimmed by 4 bases and V by 5 bases; bases with no gene match: 5.

Remarks on this clone: Other DNA sequences from this sample encode an identical CDR3 as well. J is TRBJ1-5 and V is TRBV28; D is possibly TRBD1 (5 bases). With 2 bases removed from V and 7 bases from J, the gap between germline ends came to 15 bases. This CDR3 is 15 amino acids long. Germline lookup yields CDR1 MDHEN and CDR2 SYDVKM. For the CDR3, the DNA is TGTGCCAGCAGTTTAAAAGGGGCCTTCAACCAGCCCCAGCATTTT. Translation gives CASSLKGAFNQPQHF.

The gene calls are TRBV9 and TRBJ1-2; D not certain. The germline CDR1 and CDR2 sequences are SGDLS and YYNGEE. Trimming shortened V by 0 bases and J by 8 bases, and 8 bases separated the two germline ends. The length of the CDR3 is 12 residues. CDR3 DNA sequence: TGTGCCAGCAGCGTAGCAGGAGGAGGCTACACCTTC. This encodes CASSVAGGGYTF.

The chain joins TRBV18 to TRBJ2-1; D unresolved. Trimming pared 1 base from V and 0 bases from J, leaving 13 bases between. The V gene's germline CDR1 is KGHSH and CDR2 LQKENI. The CDR3 consists of 17 residues. CDR3 in amino acids: CASSPLPSLSSYNEQFF. DNA for the CDR3: TGTGCCAGCTCACCACTTCCGTCCCTTAGCTCCTACAATGAGCAGTTCTTC.